This entry is about one TCR beta chain. These data are taken from a study of T cell changes during pregnancy in multiple sclerosis. The data were produced by immunoSEQ multiplex PCR, yet TCRdb's version contains in-frame clones alone and is incomplete. This table holds tens of thousands of clones, 94% found once. V shed 4 bases, J shed 7 bases, and the junction held 5 bases outside the gene matches. Per germline, CDR1 LNHDA and CDR2 SQIVND (reference sequence). This CDR3 is 15 amino acids long. This clonotype was obtained from a female donor with multiple sclerosis, enrolled in a pregnancy study. The chain is built from TRBV19 and TRBJ2-1; TRBD2 matches at 12 bases. Source: peripheral blood, taken in the third trimester of pregnancy. The CDR3 loop reads CASSRGLAGDNEQFF. As DNA, the CDR3 is TGTGCCAGTAGTAGGGGACTAGCGGGTGATAATGAGCAGTTCTTC.